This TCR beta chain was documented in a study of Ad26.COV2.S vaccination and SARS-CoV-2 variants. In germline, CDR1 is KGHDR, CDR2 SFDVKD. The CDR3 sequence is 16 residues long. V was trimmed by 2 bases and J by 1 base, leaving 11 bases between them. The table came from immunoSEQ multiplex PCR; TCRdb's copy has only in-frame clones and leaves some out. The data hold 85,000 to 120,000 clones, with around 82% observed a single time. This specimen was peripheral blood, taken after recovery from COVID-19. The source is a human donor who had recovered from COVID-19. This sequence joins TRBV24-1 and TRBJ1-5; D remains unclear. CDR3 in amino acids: CATSDSLGVSNQPQHF. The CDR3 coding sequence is TGTGCCACCAGTGATTCCCTTGGGGTGAGCAATCAGCCCCAGCATTTT.